A single sample gave rise to the 15 T cell receptor beta chains below, sequenced in a study of identical twins. TCRdb reprocessed the 5' RACE reads via MiXCR and lists one record per CDR3 protein. The table has just over 450,000 distinct CDR3 sequences, 11% to 15% seen once. The sample was also linked to a second study, of yellow fever vaccine responses in identical twins.

The material sequenced was CD4+ T cells sorted from blood. Receptors were obtained from a woman younger than 35 in good health.

This clonotype was seen many times. The rearrangement links TRBV7-6 to TRBJ2-7; D is perhaps TRBD1 (6 bases). V was shortened by 5 bases and J by 4 bases, with 15 bases between the two germline ends. CDR1 is SGHVS, CDR2 FNYEAQ, per germline. This CDR3 has 14 amino acids. CDR3 sequence reads: CASSPPGQLYEQYF. The CDR3 DNA reads as TGTGCCAGCAGCCCTCCGGGACAATTATACGAGCAGTACTTC.

This clonotype has just one count. The V gene is TRBV5-1, the J gene TRBJ1-2, with TRBD1 as a possible D gene (5 bases). The V gene's germline CDR1 is SGHRS and CDR2 YFSETQ. The length of the CDR3 is 14 residues. V was shortened by 1 base and J by 5 bases, with 12 bases between the two germline ends. CDR3 nucleotides: TGCGCCAGCAGCTTGATTGGGGCGGAATATGGCTACACCTTC. Translating gives CASSLIGAEYGYTF. The full variable domain, its missing parts supplied by reference TRBV5-1 and TRBJ1-2, is KAGVTQTPRYLIKTRGQQVTLSCSPISGHRSVSWYQQTPGQGLQFLFEYFSETQRNKGNFPGRFSGRQFSNSRSEMNVSTLELGDSALYLCASSLIGAEYGYTFGSGTRLTVV.

This chain uses TRBV5-1 with TRBJ2-5; D might be TRBD2 (7 bases). There are 15 residues in the CDR3. Germline lookup yields CDR1 SGHRS and CDR2 YFSETQ. Between the trimmed V and J ends, which lost 7 bases and 0 bases, there was a span of 16 bases. Written as DNA, the CDR3 is TGCGCCAGCGCCCAAGGGGGGGCCTACCAAGAGACCCAGTACTTC. This gives the protein CASAQGGAYQETQYF. Complete variable domain (other parts from reference TRBV5-1 and TRBJ2-5): KAGVTQTPRYLIKTRGQQVTLSCSPISGHRSVSWYQQTPGQGLQFLFEYFSETQRNKGNFPGRFSGRQFSNSRSEMNVSTLELGDSALYLCASAQGGAYQETQYFGPGTRLLVL.

This clonotype was observed a handful of times. The CDR3: CSASDGGRKSSYNEQFF. The CDR3 DNA sequence: TGCAGTGCTAGTGACGGCGGGAGGAAAAGCTCCTACAATGAGCAGTTCTTC. The chain has TRBV20-1 and TRBJ2-1, with 8 bases identical to TRBD2. Germline-derived CDR1 and CDR2 are DFQATT and SNEGSKA (reference sequence). With V trimmed by 3 bases and J by 0 bases, 10 bases remained unmatched. This CDR3 is built from 17 residues.

This clonotype showed up just a few times. The chain links TRBV12-3 or TRBV12-4 to TRBJ2-1; D is perhaps TRBD2 (6 bases). With 5 bases removed from V and 2 bases from J, the gap between germline ends came to 19 bases. The CDR3 totals 17 residues. The CDR3 nucleotides read TGTGCCAGCAGTCGGGGACGGGGGTCTCAGACCTACAATGAGCAGTTCTTC. Translation: CASSRGRGSQTYNEQFF.

The chain has TRBV7-9 and TRBJ1-2; 9 nucleotides line up with TRBD1. The CDR3 covers 15 residues. The V gene's germline CDR1 is SEHNR and CDR2 FQNEAQ (reference sequence). V was clipped by 5 bases and J by 2 bases; unmatched bases: 6. CDR3 bases: TGTGCCAGCAGCATTTGGACAGGGGTGAACTATGGCTACACCTTC. The encoded protein is CASSIWTGVNYGYTF.

This clonotype was counted between two and nine times. The chain combines TRBV27 with TRBJ2-7; D uncertain. Trimming left V 2 bases short and J 0 bases short, with 14 bases between. Germline V lookup: CDR1 MNHEY, CDR2 SMNVEV (reference sequence). This CDR3 has 16 amino acids. Written as DNA, the CDR3 is TGTGCCAGCAGTTTAGGAACCCAGAGGTCCTCCTACGAGCAGTACTTC. It is translated as CASSLGTQRSSYEQYF.

The chain carries TRBV5-1 and TRBJ2-2, with 11 bases identical to TRBD2. The V segment lost 1 base and the J segment 3 bases; nucleotides outside the gene matches: 2. CDR1 and CDR2 (germline): SGHRS, YFSETQ. There are 16 residues in the CDR3. CDR3 loop: CASSLLLAGDTGELFF. As DNA, the CDR3 is TGCGCCAGCAGCTTGCTACTAGCGGGAGACACCGGGGAGCTGTTTTTT.

This sequence joins TRBV19 and TRBJ2-3; TRBD2 might be the D (5 bases). Looked up from germline, CDR1 is LNHDA and CDR2 is SQIVND (reference sequence). Between the trimmed V and J ends, which lost 0 bases and 0 bases, there was a span of 13 bases. CDR3 length equals 17 residues. CDR3 sequence (DNA): TGTGCCAGTAGTATAGATCGTTTTTCGGGAAGCACAGATACGCAGTATTTT. Translation gives CASSIDRFSGSTDTQYF.

This sequence joins TRBV5-1 and TRBJ1-1, with a weak D call TRBD1 (5 bases). V lost 4 bases and J 5 bases, leaving 15 bases between the germline ends. Germline values: CDR1 SGHRS, CDR2 YFSETQ. The CDR3 runs 14 residues. CDR3 protein: CASSRGDLGTEAFF. The DNA for the CDR3 is TGCGCCAGCAGCCGGGGGGACCTGGGGACTGAAGCTTTCTTT.

This clonotype appeared a few times. The chain recombines TRBV24-1 with TRBJ2-1, with D perhaps TRBD1 (6 bases). CDR3 length: 12 residues. V was shortened by 9 bases and J by 8 bases, with 13 bases between the two germline ends. Germline V gene data show CDR1 as KGHDR and CDR2 as SFDVKD. CDR3 protein: CATRGWGHEQFF. As DNA, the CDR3 is TGTGCCACCCGTGGCTGGGGGCATGAGCAGTTCTTC.

V gene TRBV7-9 combines with J gene TRBJ2-1; D possibly corresponds to TRBD1 (5 bases). The V gene's germline CDR1 is SEHNR and CDR2 FQNEAQ (reference sequence). With 5 bases removed from V and 3 bases from J, the gap between germline ends came to 11 bases. The CDR3 is 14 residues long. The CDR3: CASSPDIVYNEQFF. The CDR3 DNA is TGTGCCAGCAGCCCGGACATTGTCTACAATGAGCAGTTCTTC.

The rearrangement joins TRBV28 to TRBJ1-5; maybe TRBD1 (6 bases). Trimming shortened V by 6 bases and J by 0 bases, and 15 bases separated the two germline ends. This CDR3 is 16 amino acids long. CDR1 and CDR2 from the germline V gene are MDHEN and SYDVKM. The CDR3 nucleotides are TGTGCCAGCAGACCAGCACAGGGAACTAGCAATCAGCCCCAGCATTTT. Amino acids: CASRPAQGTSNQPQHF.

This clonotype was seen more than once but under ten times. The chain has TRBV5-8 and TRBJ1-6, with D unclear. The CDR3 contains 14 residues. Germline values: CDR1 SGHTS, CDR2 YDEGEE. V lost 2 bases and J 7 bases, leaving 10 bases between the germline ends. The CDR3 DNA sequence: TGTGCCAGCAGCTTAGGTCGGAACAATTCACCCCTCCACTTT. Protein product: CASSLGRNNSPLHF.

With respect to this clonotype: Possible read error: a much larger clone is one base away. J is TRBJ2-2 and V is TRBV6-1; D not resolved. CDR3 length: 13 residues. Trimming removed 4 bases from V and 1 base from J, with 4 bases in between. CDR1 MNHNS and CDR2 SASEGT come from the germline V gene. The CDR3 DNA sequence: TGTGCCAGCAGTGCTAAGAACACCGGGGAGCTGTTTTTT. Its translation is CASSAKNTGELFF.